This TCR beta chain was retrieved from a study of control samples from healthy donors and cancer patients. This clone was seen only once. Clones were sequenced by immunoSEQ multiplex PCR, and TCRdb holds only the in-frame ones, with some missing. The data hold 120,000 to 150,000 clones, with over 85% observed a single time. Germline loops: CDR1 LNHDA, CDR2 SQIVND (reference sequence). The V segment lost 3 bases and the J segment 0 bases; nucleotides outside the gene matches: 8. The CDR3 contains 16 residues. The V call is TRBV19, the J call TRBJ2-7, with 7 bases matching TRBD2. This clonotype was obtained from a man between 18 and 29 years old in good health. Specimen: blood. The chain's CDR3 is CASSIGSGLFSYEQYF. In DNA form, the CDR3 reads TGTGCCAGTAGTATCGGCTCGGGACTATTCTCCTACGAGCAGTACTTC. Together with reference TRBV19 and TRBJ2-7, the CDR3 gives the full variable domain: DGGITQSPKYLFRKEGQNVTLSCEQNLNHDAMYWYRQDPGQGLRLIYYSQIVNDFQKGDIAEGYSVSREKKESFPLTVTSAQKNPTAFYLCASSIGSGLFSYEQYFGPGTRLTVT.